Described below is a single T cell receptor beta chain sequence and its context. The data were taken from a study of CD8 T cells in Susac syndrome. The RNA input was about 0.45 to 1 ug, and it was reverse transcribed with random hexamers. TCRdb analysed the immunoSEQ multiplex PCR reads with MiXCR anew, one entry per CDR3 protein. Of approximately 120,000 distinct CDR3 sequences in the sample, more than 90% were seen once. In germline, CDR1 is SEHNR, CDR2 FQNEAQ (reference sequence). The CDR3 runs to 14 residues. V gave up 5 bases and J gave up 5 bases, with 15 bases separating them. Sequencing of TCR beta drew on CD8+ and CD4+ T cells from blood. Recently defined diagnostic criteria for definite or probable disease were fulfilled by Susac syndrome patients.

This receptor was identified in a human donor with Susac syndrome. The sample taken for sequencing was CD8+ T cells from PBMCs. V is TRBV7-9 and J is TRBJ2-5, with D possibly being TRBD1 (7 bases). CDR3 region: CASSPRPGGETQYF. The CDR3 DNA is TGTGCCAGCAGCCCGAGGCCAGGGGGGGAGACCCAGTACTTC.